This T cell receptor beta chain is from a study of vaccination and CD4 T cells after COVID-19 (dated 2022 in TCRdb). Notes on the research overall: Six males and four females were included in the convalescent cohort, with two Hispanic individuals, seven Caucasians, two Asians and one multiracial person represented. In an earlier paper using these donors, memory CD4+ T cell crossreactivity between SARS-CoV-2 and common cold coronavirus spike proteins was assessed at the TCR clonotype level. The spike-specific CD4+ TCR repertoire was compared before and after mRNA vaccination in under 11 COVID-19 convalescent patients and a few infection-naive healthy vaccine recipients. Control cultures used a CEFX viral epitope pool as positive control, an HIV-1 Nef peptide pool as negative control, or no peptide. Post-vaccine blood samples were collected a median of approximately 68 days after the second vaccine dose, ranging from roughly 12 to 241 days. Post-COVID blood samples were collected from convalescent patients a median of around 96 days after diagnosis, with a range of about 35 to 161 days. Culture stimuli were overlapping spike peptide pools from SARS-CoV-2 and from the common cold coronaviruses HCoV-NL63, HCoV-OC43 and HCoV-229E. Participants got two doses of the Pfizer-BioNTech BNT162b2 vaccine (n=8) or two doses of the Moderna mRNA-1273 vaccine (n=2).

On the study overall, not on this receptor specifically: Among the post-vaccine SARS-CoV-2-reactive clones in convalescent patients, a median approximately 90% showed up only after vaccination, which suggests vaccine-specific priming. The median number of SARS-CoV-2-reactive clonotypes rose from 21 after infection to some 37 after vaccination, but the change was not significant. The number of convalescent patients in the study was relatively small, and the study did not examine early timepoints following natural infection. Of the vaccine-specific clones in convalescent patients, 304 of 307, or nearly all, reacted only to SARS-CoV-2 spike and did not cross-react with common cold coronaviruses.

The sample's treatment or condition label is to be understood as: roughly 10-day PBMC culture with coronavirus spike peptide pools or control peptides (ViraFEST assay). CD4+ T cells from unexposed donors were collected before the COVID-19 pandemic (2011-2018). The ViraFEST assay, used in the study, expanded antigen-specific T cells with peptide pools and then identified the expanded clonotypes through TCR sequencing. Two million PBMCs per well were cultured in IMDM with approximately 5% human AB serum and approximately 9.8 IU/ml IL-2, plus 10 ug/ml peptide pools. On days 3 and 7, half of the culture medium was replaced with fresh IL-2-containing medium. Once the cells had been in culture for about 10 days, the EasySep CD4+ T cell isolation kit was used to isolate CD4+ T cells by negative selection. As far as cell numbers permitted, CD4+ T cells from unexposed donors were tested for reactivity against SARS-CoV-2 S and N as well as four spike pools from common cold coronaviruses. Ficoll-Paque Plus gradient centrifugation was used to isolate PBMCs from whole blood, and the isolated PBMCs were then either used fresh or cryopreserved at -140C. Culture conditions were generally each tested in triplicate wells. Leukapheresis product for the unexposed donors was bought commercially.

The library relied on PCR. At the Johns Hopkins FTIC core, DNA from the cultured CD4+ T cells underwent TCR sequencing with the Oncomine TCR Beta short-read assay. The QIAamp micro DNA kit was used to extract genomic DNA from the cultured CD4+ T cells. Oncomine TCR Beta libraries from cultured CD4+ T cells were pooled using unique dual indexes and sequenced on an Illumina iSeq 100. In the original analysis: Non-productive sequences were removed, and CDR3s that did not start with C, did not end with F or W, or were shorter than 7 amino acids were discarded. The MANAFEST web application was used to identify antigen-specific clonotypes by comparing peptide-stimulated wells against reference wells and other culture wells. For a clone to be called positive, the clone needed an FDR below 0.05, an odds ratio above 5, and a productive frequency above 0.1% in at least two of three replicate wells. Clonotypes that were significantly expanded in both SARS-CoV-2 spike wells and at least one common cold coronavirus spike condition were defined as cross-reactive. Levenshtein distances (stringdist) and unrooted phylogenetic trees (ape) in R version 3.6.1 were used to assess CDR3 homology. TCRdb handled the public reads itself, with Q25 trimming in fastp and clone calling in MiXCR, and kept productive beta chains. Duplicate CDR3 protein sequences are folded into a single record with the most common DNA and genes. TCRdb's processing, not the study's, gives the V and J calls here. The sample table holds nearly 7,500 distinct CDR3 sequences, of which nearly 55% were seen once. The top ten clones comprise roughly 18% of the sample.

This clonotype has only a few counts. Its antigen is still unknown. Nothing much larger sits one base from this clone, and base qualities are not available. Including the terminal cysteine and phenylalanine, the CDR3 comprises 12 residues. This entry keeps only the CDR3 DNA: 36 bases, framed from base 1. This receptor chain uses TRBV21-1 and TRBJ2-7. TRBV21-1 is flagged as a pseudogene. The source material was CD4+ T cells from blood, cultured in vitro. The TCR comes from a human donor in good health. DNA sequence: TGTGCCAGCAGCAAACTCTCCTACGAGCAGTACTTC. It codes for CASSKLSYEQYF.